The clone carrying this T cell receptor (beta chain) has only one observation. The CDR3 covers 13 residues. Germline V gene sequence: CDR1 MNHEY, CDR2 SVGAGI. The V segment lost 5 bases and the J segment 7 bases; nucleotides outside the gene matches: 8. These data are taken from a study of blood T cell repertoires in COVID-19. Study background: Acute and convalescent COVID-19 samples came from the United States, Italy and Spain. Sources were T cells, B-cell-depleted T cells, or PBMCs; the material itself was cDNA or gDNA.

In the original workflow: Reference gene primer amplification in the assay estimated nucleated cell counts. The data were produced by immunoSEQ multiplex PCR, yet TCRdb's version contains in-frame clones alone and is incomplete. That table is the source of V, J and clone size, and D and trimming were worked out from the DNA. Of about 200,000 clones listed, roughly 86% were seen once; the top ten hold 3% to 3.5%. This chain links TRBV6-5 with TRBJ2-7, with 7 nucleotides matching TRBD1. The clonotype originates from a man in his fifties or sixties with acute or convalescent COVID-19. Source material: peripheral blood. The CDR3 protein is CASSPATGREQYF. CDR3 in DNA: TGTGCCAGCAGTCCGGCGACAGGGCGGGAGCAGTACTTC.